This T cell receptor (beta chain) was sequenced in a study of cytomegalovirus exposure and HLA in healthy donors. Regarding the study as a whole: Common viral pathogens were later found to be apparently linked to several of the most significant clusters. Analysis was performed later, and it showed HLA-associated TCR beta chains to be more clonally expanded than equally common others.

Germline assignment: CDR1 SGHDT and CDR2 YYEEEE. The CDR3 is 15 amino acids. V was cut by 2 bases and J by 1 base, with 12 bases left in between. About this clone itself: Its antigen is undetermined.

The PCR made use of 60 Vbeta and 13 Jbeta primers. Assay used: immunoSEQ multiplex PCR; TCRdb lists only in-frame clones, some missing. The table shows around 140,000 clones, with just under 80% occurring only once. The sequencing input was PBMCs. J is TRBJ1-1 and V is TRBV5-6; tentative D call: TRBD1 (6 bases). The clonotype originates from a woman aged 18-35 years in good health and CMV-seronegative. CDR3 nucleotide sequence: TGTGCCAGCAGCTTCACAGGGAAGTGGAACACTGAAGCTTTCTTT. Amino acid sequence: CASSFTGKWNTEAFF.